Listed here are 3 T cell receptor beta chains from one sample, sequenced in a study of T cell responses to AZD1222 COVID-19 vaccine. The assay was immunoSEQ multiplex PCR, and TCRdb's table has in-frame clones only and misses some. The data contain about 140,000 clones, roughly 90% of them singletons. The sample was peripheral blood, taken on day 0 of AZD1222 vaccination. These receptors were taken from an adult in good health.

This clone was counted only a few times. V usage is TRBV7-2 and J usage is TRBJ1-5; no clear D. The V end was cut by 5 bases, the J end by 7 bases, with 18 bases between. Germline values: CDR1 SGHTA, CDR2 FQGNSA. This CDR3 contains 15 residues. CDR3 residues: CASSAYGSGVQPQHF. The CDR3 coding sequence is TGTGCCAGCAGCGCATACGGTTCCGGGGTACAGCCCCAGCATTTT.

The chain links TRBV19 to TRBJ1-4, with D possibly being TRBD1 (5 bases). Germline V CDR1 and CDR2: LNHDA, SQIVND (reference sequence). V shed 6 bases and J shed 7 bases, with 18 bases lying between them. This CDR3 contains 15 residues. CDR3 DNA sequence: TGTGCCAGTAGACCTTTTGAGGGGCTGGGTGAAAAACTGTTTTTT. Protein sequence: CASRPFEGLGEKLFF.

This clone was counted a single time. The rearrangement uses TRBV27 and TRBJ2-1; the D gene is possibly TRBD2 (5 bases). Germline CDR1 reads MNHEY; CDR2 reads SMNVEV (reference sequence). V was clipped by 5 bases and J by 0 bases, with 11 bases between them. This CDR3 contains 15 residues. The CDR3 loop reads CASSQRWSSYNEQFF. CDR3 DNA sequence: TGTGCCAGCAGTCAGCGGTGGAGCTCCTACAATGAGCAGTTCTTC.